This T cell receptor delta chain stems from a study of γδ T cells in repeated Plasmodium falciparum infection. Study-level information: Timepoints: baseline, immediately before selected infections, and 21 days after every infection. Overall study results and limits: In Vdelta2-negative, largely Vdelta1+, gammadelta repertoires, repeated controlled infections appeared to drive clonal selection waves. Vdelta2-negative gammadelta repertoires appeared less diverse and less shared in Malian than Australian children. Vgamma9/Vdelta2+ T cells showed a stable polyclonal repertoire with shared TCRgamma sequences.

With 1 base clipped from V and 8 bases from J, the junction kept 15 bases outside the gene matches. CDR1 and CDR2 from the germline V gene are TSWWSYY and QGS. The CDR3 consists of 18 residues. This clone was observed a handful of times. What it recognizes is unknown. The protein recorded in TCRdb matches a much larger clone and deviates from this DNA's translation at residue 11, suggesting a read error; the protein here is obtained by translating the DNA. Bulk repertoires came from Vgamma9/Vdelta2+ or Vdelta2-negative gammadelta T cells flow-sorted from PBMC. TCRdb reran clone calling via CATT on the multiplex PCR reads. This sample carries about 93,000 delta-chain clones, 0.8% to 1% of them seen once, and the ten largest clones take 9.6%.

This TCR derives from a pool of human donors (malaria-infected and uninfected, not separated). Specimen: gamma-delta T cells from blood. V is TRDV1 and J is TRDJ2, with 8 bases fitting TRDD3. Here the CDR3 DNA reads TGTGCTCTTGGGGAACCTACCCGACTGGGGGGTACATTGGCACAACTCTTCTTT. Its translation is CALGEPTRLGGTLAQLFF.